Presented here are 28 T cell receptor beta chains from one specimen sequenced in a study of blood T cell repertoires in COVID-19. Produced via immunoSEQ multiplex PCR; TCRdb's table is partial and in-frame only. The table includes 190,000 or so clones, more than 85% detected once. The material sequenced was peripheral blood. Every receptor here comes from a man in his forties or fifties with active or convalescent COVID-19.

This chain uses TRBV24-1 with TRBJ2-2, with 8 bases matching TRBD1. The trim removed 2 bases at V and 1 base at J, leaving 2 bases unmatched. The germline V gene has CDR1 KGHDR and CDR2 SFDVKD. CDR3 length: 16 amino acids. The CDR3 DNA reads TGTGCCACCAGTGATTACGGACAGGGGAACACCGGGGAGCTGTTTTTT. As protein: CATSDYGQGNTGELFF.

The chain joins TRBV9 to TRBJ2-5; 13 positions match TRBD2. The CDR3 sequence is 14 residues long. V dropped 0 bases and J dropped 7; count of bases not matched to a gene: 0. Per germline, CDR1 SGDLS and CDR2 YYNGEE. The CDR3 here is CASSVGLAGGTQYF. DNA of the CDR3: TGTGCCAGCAGCGTAGGACTAGCGGGGGGGACCCAGTACTTC. The complete variable domain, with remaining parts taken from reference TRBV9 and TRBJ2-5, reads DSGVTQTPKHLITATGQRVTLRCSPRSGDLSVYWYQQSLDQGLQFLIQYYNGEERAKGNILERFSAQQFPDLHSELNLSSLELGDSALYFCASSVGLAGGTQYFGPGTRLLVL.

The chain recombines TRBV6-4 with TRBJ1-4, with D possibly matching TRBD1 (5 bases). The CDR3 has 14 residues. Between the trimmed V and J ends, which lost 5 bases and 7 bases, there was a span of 14 bases. CDR1 is MRHNA and CDR2 is SNTAGT in the germline V gene. CDR3 DNA sequence: TGTGCCAGCAGTCGGGGGACCCCGGGTGAAAAACTGTTTTTT. It codes for CASSRGTPGEKLFF.

The chain recombines TRBV7-2 with TRBJ2-7; D is unclear. This CDR3 is built from 12 residues. From germline, CDR1 is SGHTA and CDR2 FQGNSA. Trimming took off 2 bases at V and 3 bases at J, with 5 bases between the two ends. The CDR3 bases are TGTGCCAGCAGCTTAATGTACTACGAGCAGTACTTC. It encodes CASSLMYYEQYF.

The gene calls are TRBV6-2 or TRBV6-3 and TRBJ1-1; D is unclear. From germline, CDR1 is MNHEY and CDR2 SVGEGT. The CDR3 length is 14 residues. V was trimmed by 2 bases and J by 0 bases, leaving 7 bases between them. The CDR3: CASSYNFMNTEAFF. The CDR3, as DNA: TGTGCCAGCAGTTACAATTTTATGAACACTGAAGCTTTCTTT.

The chain joins TRBV15 to TRBJ1-4; 11 bases agree with TRBD1. The germline gives CDR1 LNHNV, CDR2 YYDKDF (reference sequence). The junction had 5 bases not matched to a gene; V was cut back by 0 bases and J by 8 bases. CDR3 length: 16 residues. CDR3 loop: CATSREGDRGTEKLFF. DNA of the CDR3: TGTGCCACCAGCAGAGAAGGGGACAGGGGGACCGAAAAACTGTTTTTT.

The rearrangement uses TRBV7-9 and TRBJ2-5; TRBD2 matches 11 bases. Losses at the gene ends were 5 bases for V and 5 bases for J; bases not matched to a gene: 7. Germline V lookup: CDR1 SEHNR, CDR2 FQNEAQ (reference sequence). The CDR3 loop spans 15 amino acids. In DNA, the CDR3 is TGTGCCAGCAGCCACTCGACTAGCGGGGTGGAGACCCAGTACTTC. It specifies CASSHSTSGVETQYF.

V gene TRBV7-9 combines with J gene TRBJ1-4; 9 bases are a match to TRBD1. J gave up 8 bases and V 5 bases, and 6 bases lay outside the gene matches. This CDR3 region has 14 residues. Germline assignment: CDR1 SEHNR and CDR2 FQNEAQ (reference sequence). The CDR3 loop is CASSRTGDGEKLFF. CDR3 sequence (DNA): TGTGCCAGCAGCCGGACAGGGGATGGGGAAAAACTGTTTTTT.

This chain links TRBV3-1 (or the pseudogene TRBV3-2) with TRBJ2-2; TRBD2 matches 9 bases. The CDR3 covers 18 residues. After removal of 5 bases from V and 5 bases from J, the junction contained 15 bases not matched to a gene. CDR1 is LGHDT and CDR2 is YNNKEL in the germline V gene (reference sequence). CDR3 protein: CASSASGLAGWRTGELFF. The CDR3 region has the DNA TGTGCCAGCAGCGCAAGTGGCCTAGCGGGATGGCGGACCGGGGAGCTGTTTTTT.

This clone was observed once. This rearrangement joins TRBV3-1 (or the pseudogene TRBV3-2) to TRBJ2-2; TRBD1 might be the D (6 bases). Trimming shortened V by 4 bases and J by 1 base, and 7 bases separated the two germline ends. Germline V gene lookup returns CDR1 LGHDT and CDR2 YNNKEL (reference sequence). The CDR3 covers 14 residues. As DNA, the CDR3 is TGTGCCAGCAGCCTACAGGGGAACACCGGGGAGCTGTTTTTT. It is translated as CASSLQGNTGELFF.

The chain employs TRBV6-5 and TRBJ2-2; D is unresolved. The V end lost 6 bases, the J end lost 7 bases, and 12 bases lay between the germline ends. The germline gives CDR1 MNHEY, CDR2 SVGAGI. This CDR3 is built from 13 residues. CDR3 DNA: TGTGCCAGCAGACTACGAAATGTCGGGGAGCTGTTTTTT. Its translation is CASRLRNVGELFF.

The gene calls are TRBV6-6 and TRBJ1-6; no reliable D call. With 7 bases removed from V and 5 bases from J, the gap between germline ends came to 9 bases. CDR1 and CDR2 from the germline V gene are MNHNY and SVGAGI (reference sequence). CDR3 length: 13 amino acids. The CDR3 bases are TGTGCCAGCACCGGGTTCGATAATTCACCCCTCCACTTT. This codes for CASTGFDNSPLHF.

CDR3 bases: TGTGCCAGCAGTGATACCGGGACAGGGATGGAGACCCAGTACTTC. Encoded protein: CASSDTGTGMETQYF. This chain connects TRBV27 to TRBJ2-5, with TRBD1 matching over 9 bases. There are 15 residues in the CDR3. Per the germline V gene, CDR1 is MNHEY and CDR2 is SMNVEV (reference sequence). V trimming: 5 bases; J trimming: 5 bases; junction bases outside the gene matches: 9.

This chain joins TRBV28 and TRBJ2-2; weak D call: TRBD1 (6 bases). Germline CDR1 MDHEN, CDR2 SYDVKM. Trimming left V 1 base short and J 7 bases short, with 13 bases between. This CDR3 is 15 amino acids long. CDR3 sequence reads: CASSLLSGAGGELFF. The CDR3 nucleotides read TGTGCCAGCAGTTTATTATCAGGGGCCGGCGGGGAGCTGTTTTTT.

This clone was seen only a few times. The chain combines TRBV2 with TRBJ1-2, with a possible D match to TRBD1 (6 bases). From germline, CDR1 is SNHLY and CDR2 FYNNEI. The CDR3 has 12 amino acids. V was trimmed by 7 bases and J by 7 bases, leaving 13 bases between them. The chain's CDR3 is CASKVAGVGYTF. The CDR3 DNA follows: TGTGCCAGCAAGGTTGCAGGGGTTGGCTACACCTTC.

The V gene is TRBV7-2, the J gene TRBJ1-1; D is undetermined. V was shortened by 3 bases and J by 5 bases, with 13 bases between the two germline ends. There are 14 residues in the CDR3. Germline CDR1 and CDR2: SGHTA and FQGNSA. The CDR3, as DNA: TGTGCCAGCAGCTTGGGCTTCGGGAGTACTGAAGCTTTCTTT. Translation: CASSLGFGSTEAFF.

This clone was seen once. The genes are TRBV30 and TRBJ2-7; 7 bases are shared with TRBD1. CDR3 size: 14 residues. CDR1 is GTSNPN and CDR2 is SVGIG in the germline V gene (reference sequence). V lost 2 bases and J lost 4; bases outside the gene matches: 8. The CDR3 sequence is CAWSLLGTEYEQYF. In DNA form, the CDR3 reads TGTGCCTGGAGTCTATTGGGGACAGAGTACGAGCAGTACTTC.

The chain couples TRBV11-3 to TRBJ1-2, with D perhaps matching TRBD1 (5 bases). The length of the CDR3 is 20 residues. V lost 0 bases to trimming and J lost 2 bases, with 25 bases between them. CDR1 SGHNT and CDR2 YENEEA come from the germline V gene. This CDR3 reads CASSLDPTAGGKGWNYGYTF. CDR3 DNA: TGTGCCAGCAGCTTAGATCCGACGGCGGGGGGTAAAGGATGGAACTATGGCTACACCTTC.

V is TRBV5-1 and J is TRBJ2-3; D may be TRBD2 (6 bases). The CDR3 extends over 15 amino acids. CDR1 and CDR2 from the germline V gene are SGHRS and YFSETQ. V was clipped by 1 base and J by 5 bases, with 14 bases between them. Here the CDR3 DNA reads TGCGCCAGCAGCTTGCTGTCGGGGGAGAGAGATACGCAGTATTTT. This sequence encodes CASSLLSGERDTQYF.

The chain employs TRBV12-5 and TRBJ1-2; 9 nucleotides line up with TRBD1. Germline values: CDR1 LGHNT, CDR2 FRNRAP. With V trimmed by 0 bases and J by 7 bases, 6 bases remained unmatched. The CDR3 sequence is 15 residues long. CDR3 in amino acids: CASGLVRQGVGGYTF. The DNA for the CDR3 is TGTGCTAGTGGTTTGGTACGACAGGGGGTTGGTGGCTACACCTTC.

The genes are TRBV12-5 and TRBJ2-1; D may be TRBD1 (6 bases). Trimming left V 1 base short and J 5 bases short, with 12 bases between. Germline V gene data show CDR1 as LGHNT and CDR2 as FRNRAP. This CDR3 is 15 amino acids long. CDR3 residues: CASGLGPRDNNEQFF. In DNA, the CDR3 is TGTGCTAGTGGTTTGGGCCCCCGGGACAACAATGAGCAGTTCTTC.

The chain links TRBV9 to TRBJ2-7; D is ambiguous. The CDR3 totals 14 residues. Germline values: CDR1 SGDLS, CDR2 YYNGEE. V dropped 4 bases and J dropped 0 bases, with 11 bases sitting between them. The chain's CDR3 is CASSPTRSSYEQYF. In nucleotides, the CDR3 is TGTGCCAGCAGCCCTACAAGGAGCTCCTACGAGCAGTACTTC.

The chain links TRBV30 to TRBJ2-5; possibly TRBD2 for D (6 bases). The CDR3 totals 13 residues. The V and J ends lost 4 bases and 5 bases respectively, with 14 bases between them. The V gene's germline CDR1 is GTSNPN and CDR2 SVGIG (reference sequence). CDR3 amino acids: CAWTPLGRETQYF. The CDR3 nucleotides are TGTGCCTGGACCCCCCTGGGGAGGGAGACCCAGTACTTC.

This rearrangement joins TRBV7-6 to TRBJ2-3; TRBD2 might be the D (5 bases). Germline V CDR1 and CDR2: SGHVS, FNYEAQ. The CDR3 is 12 amino acids. Trimming shortened V by 7 bases and J by 5 bases, and 10 bases separated the two germline ends. The CDR3 DNA reads TGTGCCAGCAACTCCGAGGGAGATACGCAGTATTTT. Translating it yields CASNSEGDTQYF.

The V call is TRBV12-3 or TRBV12-4, the J call TRBJ2-1, with D maybe TRBD2 (6 bases). Deletions cut 4 bases from V and 10 bases from J, with 11 bases between. This CDR3 comprises 12 residues. The CDR3 DNA sequence: TGTGCCAGCAGTTCCTGGGAGGAAGAGCAGTTCTTC. Its translation: CASSSWEEEQFF.

The chain combines TRBV6-6 with TRBJ2-3, with 7 bases aligning to TRBD1. Trimming removed 10 bases from V and 3 bases from J; junction bases left unmatched: 7. CDR1 MNHNY and CDR2 SVGAGI come from the germline V gene (reference sequence). The CDR3 runs to 13 residues. The CDR3: CATRGRATDTQYF. CDR3 DNA: TGTGCCACAAGGGGGCGGGCAACAGATACGCAGTATTTT.

The V and J genes are TRBV5-1 and TRBJ1-6; 7 nucleotides align to TRBD1. V shed 4 bases and J 5 bases; nucleotides not matched to a gene: 3. The CDR3 consists of 14 residues. Per germline, CDR1 SGHRS and CDR2 YFSETQ. The CDR3 here is CASSRDSDNSPLHF. In nucleotides, the CDR3 is TGCGCCAGCAGCCGGGACAGTGATAATTCACCCCTCCACTTT. Full variable domain (rest looked up from reference TRBV5-1 and TRBJ1-6): KAGVTQTPRYLIKTRGQQVTLSCSPISGHRSVSWYQQTPGQGLQFLFEYFSETQRNKGNFPGRFSGRQFSNSRSEMNVSTLELGDSALYLCASSRDSDNSPLHFGNGTRLTVT.

This clone came up once. The chain joins TRBV25-1 to TRBJ1-4; TRBD1 aligns across 9 bases. CDR1 and CDR2 (germline): MGHDK, SYGVNS. With 7 bases clipped from V and 2 bases from J, the junction kept 11 bases outside the gene matches. The CDR3 length is 17 residues. The CDR3 DNA is TGTGCCAGCAAGGGACAGGGTAATTTGGCGACTAATGAAAAACTGTTTTTT. Its protein is CASKGQGNLATNEKLFF.